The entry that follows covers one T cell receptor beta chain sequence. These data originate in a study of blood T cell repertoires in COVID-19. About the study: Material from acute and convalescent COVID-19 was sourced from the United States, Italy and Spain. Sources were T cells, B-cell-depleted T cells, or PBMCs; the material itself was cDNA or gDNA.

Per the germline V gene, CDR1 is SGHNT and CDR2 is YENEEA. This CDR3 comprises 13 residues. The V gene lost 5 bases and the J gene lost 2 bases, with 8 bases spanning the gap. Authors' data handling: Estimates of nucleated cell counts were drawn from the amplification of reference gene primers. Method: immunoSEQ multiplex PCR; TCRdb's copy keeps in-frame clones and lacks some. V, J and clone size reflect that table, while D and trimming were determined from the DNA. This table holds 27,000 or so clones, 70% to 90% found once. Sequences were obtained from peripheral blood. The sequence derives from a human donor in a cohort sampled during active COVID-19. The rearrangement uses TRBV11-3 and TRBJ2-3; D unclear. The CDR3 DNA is TGTGCCAGCAGCGAGAATCCCACAGATACGCAGTATTTT. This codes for CASSENPTDTQYF.